One and the same sample provided the 5 T cell receptor beta chains below, sequenced in a study of human T cells and chemical hapten exposure. The time point here: patch test 1, 2 weeks after DPC sensitization. Noted treatment: therapeutic diphenylcyclopropenone sensitization with weekly scalp DPC. TCRdb recomputed calls from the RACE reads with MiXCR, one row per CDR3 protein. Of 370,000 or so distinct CDR3 sequences in the sample, approximately 4.4% are singletons; the top ten hold about 2.2%. Source: whole blood, taken in connection with sensitization to the hapten diphenylcyclopropenone (DPC). These receptors all come from a woman between 45 and 65 years old with alopecia areata. Some clones in this sample may be carry-over from other donors' samples.

This clonotype was found many times. The rearrangement links TRBV13 to TRBJ2-4, with D possibly being TRBD1 (6 bases). The V end lost 1 base, the J end lost 2 bases, and 12 bases lay between the germline ends. Per germline, CDR1 PRHDT and CDR2 FYEKMQ (reference sequence). This CDR3 is 16 amino acids long. The CDR3 is CASSLAGAVSKNIQYF. CDR3 sequence (DNA): TGTGCCAGCAGCTTAGCAGGGGCTGTCTCCAAAAACATTCAGTACTTC.

The chain links TRBV20-1 to TRBJ1-3; the D gene is possibly TRBD1 (5 bases). Trimming left V 3 bases short and J 2 bases short, with 8 bases between. In germline, CDR1 is DFQATT, CDR2 SNEGSKA (reference sequence). The CDR3 sequence is 13 residues long. CDR3 sequence reads: CSARGQPGNTIYF. The CDR3 bases are TGCAGTGCTAGGGGGCAACCTGGAAACACCATATATTTT.

The V and J genes are TRBV20-1 and TRBJ1-5; 11 bases are a match to TRBD1. The CDR3 has 13 residues. Germline V gene sequence: CDR1 DFQATT, CDR2 SNEGSKA (reference sequence). The V segment lost 5 bases and the J segment 7 bases; nucleotides outside the gene matches: 4. The CDR3 protein is CSARTGGDQPQHF. DNA of the CDR3: TGCAGTGCTCGGACAGGGGGCGACCAGCCCCAGCATTTT.

This clonotype has a handful of counts. The chain carries TRBV6-4 and TRBJ1-1, with a tentative D call TRBD1 (5 bases). Germline loops: CDR1 MRHNA, CDR2 SNTAGT. V was trimmed by 5 bases and J by 4 bases, leaving 11 bases between them. The CDR3 covers 13 residues. The DNA for the CDR3 is TGTGCCAGCAGTCAGCAGGGCGGCACTGAAGCTTTCTTT. It yields the protein CASSQQGGTEAFF.

The V gene is TRBV5-4, the J gene TRBJ1-1; TRBD1 is a possible D gene (5 bases). V was cut by 2 bases and J by 1 base, with 15 bases left in between. Germline CDR1 and CDR2: SGHNT and YYREEE (reference sequence). The CDR3 is 16 amino acids. CDR3 bases: TGTGCCAGCAGCTTCGGGACGGGGATGAAGAACACTGAAGCTTTCTTT. This codes for CASSFGTGMKNTEAFF.